A selection of T cell receptor beta chains follows, all from one sample in a study of T cell repertoires in cytomegalovirus infection. Antigens of these TCRs are unknown. From the reads, TCRdb called clonotypes with MiXCR, one entry per CDR3 protein. The sample carries over 250,000 distinct CDR3 sequences, less than 25% recorded once. The material was cultured PBMCs, obtained from culture after CMV antigen stimulation. The receptors were sampled from a human donor in good health (CMV status not recorded). Some clones in this sample may be carry-over from other donors' samples. Each CDR3 is given with its conserved first and last residue.

TRBV29-1	TRBJ1-4	CSAGQASNEKLFF
TRBV7-2	TRBJ2-7	CASSTRQGSYEQYF
TRBV12-5	TRBJ2-2	CASGLVRGDPNTGELFF
TRBV7-8	TRBJ1-1	CASSYSDRGNTEAFF
TRBV20-1	TRBJ1-5	CSASRAGSNQPQHF
TRBV14	TRBJ2-7	CASSQPGTGGYEQYF
TRBV12-3/TRBV12-4	TRBJ2-7	CASSSSSGTSFRDEQYF
TRBV11-3	TRBJ2-5	CASSSRWSVQETQYF
TRBV15	TRBJ1-1	CATSRVARGNTEAFF
TRBV4-1	TRBJ2-1	CASRTLLAGYNEQFF
TRBV20-1	TRBJ1-1	CSASGGGGTEAFF
TRBV7-2	TRBJ2-5	CASSFQGGGGQETQYF
TRBV7-2	TRBJ1-2	CASSLGQGEDGYTF
TRBV20-1	TRBJ2-7	CSAPRVGSSYEQYF
TRBV4-3	TRBJ2-3	CASSQDGGSEQYF
TRBV10-3	TRBJ2-7	CAVGTGYEQYF